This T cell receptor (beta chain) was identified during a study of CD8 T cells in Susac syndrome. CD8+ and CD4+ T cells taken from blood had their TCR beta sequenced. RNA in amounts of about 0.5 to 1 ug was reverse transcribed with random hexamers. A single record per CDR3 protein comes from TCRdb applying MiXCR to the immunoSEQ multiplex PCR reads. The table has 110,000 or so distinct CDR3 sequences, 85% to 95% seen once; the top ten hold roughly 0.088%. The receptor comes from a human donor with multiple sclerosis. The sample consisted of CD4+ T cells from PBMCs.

CDR3 in amino acids: CASSLRWNTEAFF. The CDR3 nucleotides are TGTGCCTCATCCCTTAGGTGGAACACTGAAGCTTTCTTT. The chain couples TRBV30 to TRBJ1-1; D is unresolved. CDR3 length equals 13 residues. Germline CDR1 and CDR2: GTSNPN and SVGIG (reference sequence). Trimming left V 7 bases short and J 1 base short, with 13 bases between.